This TCR beta chain was sequenced during a study of cytomegalovirus exposure and HLA in healthy donors. Across the study: The platform used for the 95 to 150 validation repertoires matched that of the approximately 640 first-cohort repertoires, a later analysis reported.

Overall study findings and caveats: The tendency of first-cohort TCR clusters to co-occur in the 90 to 150 validation repertoires was the finding of a later analysis. The classifier reportedly diagnosed cytomegalovirus status with high sensitivity and specificity.

Generated by immunoSEQ multiplex PCR, the TCRdb table keeps only in-frame clones and is missing some. The sample lists hundreds of thousands of clones; 86% were seen once. Concerning this clone: Antigen specificity is unknown.

V was clipped by 6 bases and J by 5 bases, with 11 bases between them. The germline V gene encodes CDR1 MNHEY and CDR2 SMNVEV (reference sequence). The CDR3 is made up of 13 amino acids. The source is a woman under 30 in good health and CMV-seronegative. This sequence joins TRBV27 and TRBJ2-1; D gene unclear. The sample taken for sequencing was PBMCs. CDR3 loop: CASSLGHNNEQFF. Written as DNA, the CDR3 is TGTGCCAGCAGCTTAGGGCACAACAATGAGCAGTTCTTC.